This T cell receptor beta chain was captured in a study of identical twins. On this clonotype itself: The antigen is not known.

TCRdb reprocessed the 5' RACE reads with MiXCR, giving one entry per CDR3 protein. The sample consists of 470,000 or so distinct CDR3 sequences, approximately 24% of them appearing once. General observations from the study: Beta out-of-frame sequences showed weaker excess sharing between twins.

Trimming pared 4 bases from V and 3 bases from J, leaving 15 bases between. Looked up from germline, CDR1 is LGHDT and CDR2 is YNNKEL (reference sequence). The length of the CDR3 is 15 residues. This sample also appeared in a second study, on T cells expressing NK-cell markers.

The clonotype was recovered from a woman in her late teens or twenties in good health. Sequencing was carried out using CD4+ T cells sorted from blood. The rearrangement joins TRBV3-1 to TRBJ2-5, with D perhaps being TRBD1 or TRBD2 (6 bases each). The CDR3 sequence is CASSLFGGPEETQYF. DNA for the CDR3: TGTGCCAGCAGCCTCTTCGGGGGCCCGGAAGAGACCCAGTACTTC.